This TCR beta chain was found in a study of T-cell reconstitution after alpha-beta-depleted transplantation in children. Study conclusions and caveats: At one year after transplant, newly produced T cells mostly accounted for T-cell counts and diversity. Surviving recipient cells, namely T cells and thymic progenitors, were the source of high day-60 TCRbeta diversity in some patients. There were reportedly several hundred expanded graft clones from which alpha-beta T cells came about two months after transplant.

TCRbeta library preparation incorporated unique molecular identifiers. TCRdb analysed the PCR reads with MiXCR anew, one entry per CDR3 protein. The sample includes about 200,000 distinct CDR3 sequences, roughly 7% of them seen just once. V was cut by 3 bases and J by 4 bases, with 18 bases left in between. The CDR3 is 15 amino acids. Germline V gives CDR1 SQVTM, CDR2 ANQGSEA. This clonotype was observed many times. The antigen is not known. The input for sequencing was PBMCs, taken before TCRalphabeta/CD19-depleted stem cell transplant. The J gene is TRBJ1-2, the V gene TRBV29-1, with D maybe TRBD1 (6 bases). The TCR originated in a boy younger than 10 with acute lymphoblastic leukemia, due to receive a stem cell transplant. Here the CDR3 reads CSVDSLQGTVYGYTF. In DNA form, the CDR3 reads TGCAGCGTTGACTCCTTACAGGGCACGGTCTATGGCTACACCTTC.